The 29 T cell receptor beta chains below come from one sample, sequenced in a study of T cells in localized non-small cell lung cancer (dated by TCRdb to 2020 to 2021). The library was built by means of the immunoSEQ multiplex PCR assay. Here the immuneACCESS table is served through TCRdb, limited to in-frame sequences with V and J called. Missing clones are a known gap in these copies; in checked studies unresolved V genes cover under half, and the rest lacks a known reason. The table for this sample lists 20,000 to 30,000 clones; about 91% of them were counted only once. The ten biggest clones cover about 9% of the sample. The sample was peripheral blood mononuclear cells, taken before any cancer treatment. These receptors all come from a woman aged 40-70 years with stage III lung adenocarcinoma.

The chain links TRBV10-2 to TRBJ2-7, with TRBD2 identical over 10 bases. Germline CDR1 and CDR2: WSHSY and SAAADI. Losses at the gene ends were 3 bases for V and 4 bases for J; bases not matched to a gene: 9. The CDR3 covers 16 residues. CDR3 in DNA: TGCGCCAGCAGTGACAAGCGGGAGGGGCGTGGGTACGAGCAGTACTTC. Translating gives CASSDKREGRGYEQYF.

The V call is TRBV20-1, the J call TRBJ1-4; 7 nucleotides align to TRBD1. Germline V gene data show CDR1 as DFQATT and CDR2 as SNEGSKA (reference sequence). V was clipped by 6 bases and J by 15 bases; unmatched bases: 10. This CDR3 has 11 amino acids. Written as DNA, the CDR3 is TGCAGTGCGAGAAACGCAGGGGGGGTGTTTTTT. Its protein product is CSARNAGGVFF.

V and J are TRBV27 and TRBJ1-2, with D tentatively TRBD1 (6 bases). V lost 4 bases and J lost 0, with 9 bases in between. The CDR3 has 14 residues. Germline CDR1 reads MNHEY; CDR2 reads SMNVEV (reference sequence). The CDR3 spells CASSSNRANYGYTF. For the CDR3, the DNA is TGTGCCAGCAGTTCGAACAGGGCTAACTATGGCTACACCTTC.

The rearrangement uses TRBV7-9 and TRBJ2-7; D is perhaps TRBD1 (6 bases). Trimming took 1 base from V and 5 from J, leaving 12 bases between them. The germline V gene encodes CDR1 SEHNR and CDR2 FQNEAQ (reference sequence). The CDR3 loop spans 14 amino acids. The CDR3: CASSLEVTGDEQYF. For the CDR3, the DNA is TGTGCCAGCAGCTTAGAGGTGACAGGCGACGAGCAGTACTTC.

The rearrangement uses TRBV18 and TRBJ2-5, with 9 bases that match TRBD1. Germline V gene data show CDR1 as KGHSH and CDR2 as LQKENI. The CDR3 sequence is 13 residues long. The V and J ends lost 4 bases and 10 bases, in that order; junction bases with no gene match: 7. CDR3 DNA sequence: TGTGCCAGCTCACAAGTCCCGGGACAGGGCCAGTACTTC. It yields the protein CASSQVPGQGQYF.

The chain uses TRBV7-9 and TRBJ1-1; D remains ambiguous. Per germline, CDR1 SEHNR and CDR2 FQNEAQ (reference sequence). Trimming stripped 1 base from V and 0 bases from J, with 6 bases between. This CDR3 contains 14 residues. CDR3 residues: CASSLGGVNTEAFF. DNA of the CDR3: TGTGCCAGCAGCTTAGGCGGCGTGAACACTGAAGCTTTCTTT.

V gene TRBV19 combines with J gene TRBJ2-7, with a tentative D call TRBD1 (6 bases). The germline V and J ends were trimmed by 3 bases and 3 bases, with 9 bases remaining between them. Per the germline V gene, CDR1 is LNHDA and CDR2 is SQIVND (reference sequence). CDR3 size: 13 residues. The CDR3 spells CASSIRQDYEQYF. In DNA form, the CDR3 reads TGTGCCAGTAGTATTCGACAGGACTACGAGCAGTACTTC.

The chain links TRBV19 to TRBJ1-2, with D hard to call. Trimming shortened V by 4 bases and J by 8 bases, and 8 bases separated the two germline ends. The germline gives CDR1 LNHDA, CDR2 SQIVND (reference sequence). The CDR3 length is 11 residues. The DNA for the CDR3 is TGTGCCAGTAGTAGATCCGTCGGCTACACCTTC. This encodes CASSRSVGYTF.

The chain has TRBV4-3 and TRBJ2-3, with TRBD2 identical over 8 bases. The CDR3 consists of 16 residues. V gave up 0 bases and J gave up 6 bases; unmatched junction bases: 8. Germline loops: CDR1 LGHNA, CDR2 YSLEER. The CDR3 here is CASSQDLTGGLDTQYF. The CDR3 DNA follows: TGCGCCAGCAGCCAAGATTTAACGGGGGGGTTGGATACGCAGTATTTT.

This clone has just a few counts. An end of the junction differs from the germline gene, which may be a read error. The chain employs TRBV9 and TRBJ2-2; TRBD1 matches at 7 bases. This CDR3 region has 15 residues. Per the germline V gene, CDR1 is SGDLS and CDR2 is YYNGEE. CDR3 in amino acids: CASSATGQLTGELFF. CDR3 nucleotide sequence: TGTGCCAGCAGCGCCACGGGACAGCTGACCGGAGAGCTGTTTTTT.

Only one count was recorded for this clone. The CDR3 here is CASSYGAGGRTEAFF. Written as DNA, the CDR3 is TGTGCCAGCAGTTACGGGGCAGGGGGCAGGACTGAAGCTTTCTTT. This chain links TRBV6-5 with TRBJ1-1; 8 positions agree with TRBD1. The CDR3 loop spans 15 amino acids. In germline, CDR1 is MNHEY, CDR2 SVGAGI. The V and J ends lost 2 bases and 5 bases, in that order; junction bases with no gene match: 7.

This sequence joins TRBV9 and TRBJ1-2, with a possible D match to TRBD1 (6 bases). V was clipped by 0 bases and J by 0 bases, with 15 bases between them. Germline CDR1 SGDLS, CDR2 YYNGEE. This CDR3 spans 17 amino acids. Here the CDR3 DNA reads TGTGCCAGCAGCGTAGGGGCAGGGGACGCGGCTAACTATGGCTACACCTTC. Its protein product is CASSVGAGDAANYGYTF. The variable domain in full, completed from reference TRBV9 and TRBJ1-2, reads DSGVTQTPKHLITATGQRVTLRCSPRSGDLSVYWYQQSLDQGLQFLIQYYNGEERAKGNILERFSAQQFPDLHSELNLSSLELGDSALYFCASSVGAGDAANYGYTFGSGTRLTVV.

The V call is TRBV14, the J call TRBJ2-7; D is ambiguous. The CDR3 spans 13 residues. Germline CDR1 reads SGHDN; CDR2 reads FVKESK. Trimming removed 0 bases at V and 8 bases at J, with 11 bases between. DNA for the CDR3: TGTGCCAGCAGCCAAGATCCCTCTACGAAGCAGTACTTC. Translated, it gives CASSQDPSTKQYF.

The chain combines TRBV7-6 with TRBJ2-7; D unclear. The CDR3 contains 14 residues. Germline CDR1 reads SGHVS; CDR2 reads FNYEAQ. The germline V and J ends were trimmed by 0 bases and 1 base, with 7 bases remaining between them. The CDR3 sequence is CASSLAEGSYEQYF. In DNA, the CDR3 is TGTGCCAGCAGCTTAGCGGAAGGGTCCTACGAGCAGTACTTC.

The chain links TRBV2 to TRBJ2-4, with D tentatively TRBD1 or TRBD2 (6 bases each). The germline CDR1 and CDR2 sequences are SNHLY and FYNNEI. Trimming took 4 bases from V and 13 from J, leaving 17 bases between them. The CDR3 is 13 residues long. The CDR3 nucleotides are TGTGCCAGCAGTGCCGGGGGCCTTTCTTTCCAGTACTTC. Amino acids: CASSAGGLSFQYF.

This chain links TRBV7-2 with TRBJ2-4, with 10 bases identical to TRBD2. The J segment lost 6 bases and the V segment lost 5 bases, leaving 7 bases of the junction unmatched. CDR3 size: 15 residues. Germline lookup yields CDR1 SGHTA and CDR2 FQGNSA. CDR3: CASSLGSGRANIQYF. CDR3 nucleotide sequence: TGTGCCAGCAGCCTTGGAAGCGGGAGGGCAAACATTCAGTACTTC.

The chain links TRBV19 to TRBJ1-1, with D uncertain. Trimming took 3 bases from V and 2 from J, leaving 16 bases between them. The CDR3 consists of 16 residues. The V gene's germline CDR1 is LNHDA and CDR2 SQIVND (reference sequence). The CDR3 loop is CASSMEEGYLNTEAFF. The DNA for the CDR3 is TGTGCCAGTAGTATGGAGGAGGGATACCTTAACACTGAAGCTTTCTTT. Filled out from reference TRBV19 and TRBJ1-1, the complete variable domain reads DGGITQSPKYLFRKEGQNVTLSCEQNLNHDAMYWYRQDPGQGLRLIYYSQIVNDFQKGDIAEGYSVSREKKESFPLTVTSAQKNPTAFYLCASSMEEGYLNTEAFFGQGTRLTVV.

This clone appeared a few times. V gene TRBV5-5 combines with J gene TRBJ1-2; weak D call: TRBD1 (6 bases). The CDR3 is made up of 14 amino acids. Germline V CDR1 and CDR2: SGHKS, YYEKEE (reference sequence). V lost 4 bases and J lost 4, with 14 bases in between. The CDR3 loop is CASSLAGGSYGYTF. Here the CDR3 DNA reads TGTGCCAGCAGCCTGGCGGGGGGCTCCTATGGCTACACCTTC.

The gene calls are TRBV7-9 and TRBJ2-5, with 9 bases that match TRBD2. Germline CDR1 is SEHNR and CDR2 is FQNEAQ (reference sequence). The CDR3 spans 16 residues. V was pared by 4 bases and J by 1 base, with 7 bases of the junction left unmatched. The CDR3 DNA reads TGTGCCAGCAGCTCGAATAGCGGGGGAACCCAAGAGACCCAGTACTTC. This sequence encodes CASSSNSGGTQETQYF.

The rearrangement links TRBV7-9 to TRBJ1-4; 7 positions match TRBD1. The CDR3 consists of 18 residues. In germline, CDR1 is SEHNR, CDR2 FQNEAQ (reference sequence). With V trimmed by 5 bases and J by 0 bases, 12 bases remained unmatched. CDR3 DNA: TGTGCCAGCAGCCCATCGGGACAGTGGATAACAACTAATGAAAAACTGTTTTTT. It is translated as CASSPSGQWITTNEKLFF.

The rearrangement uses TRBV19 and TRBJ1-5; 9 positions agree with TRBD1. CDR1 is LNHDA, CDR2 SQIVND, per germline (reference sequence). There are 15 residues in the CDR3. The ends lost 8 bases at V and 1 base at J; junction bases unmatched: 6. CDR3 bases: TGTGCCAGTGCAGACAGGGGGATGAGCAATCAGCCCCAGCATTTT. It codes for CASADRGMSNQPQHF.

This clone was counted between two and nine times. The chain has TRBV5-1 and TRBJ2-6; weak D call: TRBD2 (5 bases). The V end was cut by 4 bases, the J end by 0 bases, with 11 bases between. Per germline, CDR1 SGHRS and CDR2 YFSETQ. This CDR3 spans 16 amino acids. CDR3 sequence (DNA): TGCGCCAGCAGCCTGGGAGCAAGCTCTGGGGCCAACGTCCTGACTTTC. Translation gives CASSLGASSGANVLTF.

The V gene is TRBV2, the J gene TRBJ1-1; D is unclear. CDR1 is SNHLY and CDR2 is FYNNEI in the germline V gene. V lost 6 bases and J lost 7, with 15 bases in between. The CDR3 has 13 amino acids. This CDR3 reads CASRNYPEVEAFF. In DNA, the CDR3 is TGTGCCAGCAGGAATTATCCGGAGGTTGAAGCTTTCTTT.

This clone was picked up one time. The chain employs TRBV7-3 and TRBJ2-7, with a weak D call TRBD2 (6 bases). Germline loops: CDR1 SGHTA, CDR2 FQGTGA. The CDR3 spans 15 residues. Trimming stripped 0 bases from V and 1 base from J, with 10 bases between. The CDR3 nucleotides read TGTGCCAGCAGCTTAACGGGACTCGTTTCCTACGAGCAGTACTTC. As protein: CASSLTGLVSYEQYF.

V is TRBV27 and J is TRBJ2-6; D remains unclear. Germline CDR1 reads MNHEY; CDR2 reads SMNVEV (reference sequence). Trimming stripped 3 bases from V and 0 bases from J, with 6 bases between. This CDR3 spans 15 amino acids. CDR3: CASSLGYSGANVLTF. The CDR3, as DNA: TGTGCCAGCAGTTTGGGATACTCTGGGGCCAACGTCCTGACTTTC.

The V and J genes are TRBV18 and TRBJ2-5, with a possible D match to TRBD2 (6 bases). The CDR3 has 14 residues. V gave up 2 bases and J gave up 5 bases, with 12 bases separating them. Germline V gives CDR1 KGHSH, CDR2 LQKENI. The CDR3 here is CASSPGGAGETQYF. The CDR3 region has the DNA TGTGCCAGCTCACCAGGAGGGGCGGGGGAGACCCAGTACTTC.

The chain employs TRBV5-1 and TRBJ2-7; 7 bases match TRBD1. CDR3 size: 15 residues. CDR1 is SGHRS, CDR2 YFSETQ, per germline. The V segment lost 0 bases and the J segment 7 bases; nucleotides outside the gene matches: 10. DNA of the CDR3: TGCGCCAGCAGCTTGGAACAGGGGATTAGGTGGGAGCAGTACTTC. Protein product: CASSLEQGIRWEQYF.

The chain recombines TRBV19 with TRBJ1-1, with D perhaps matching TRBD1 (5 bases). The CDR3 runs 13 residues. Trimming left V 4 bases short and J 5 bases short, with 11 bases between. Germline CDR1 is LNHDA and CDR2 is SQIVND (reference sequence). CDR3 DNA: TGTGCCAGTAGTACTGACAGCTTTACTGAAGCTTTCTTT. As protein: CASSTDSFTEAFF. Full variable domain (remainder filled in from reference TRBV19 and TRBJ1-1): DGGITQSPKYLFRKEGQNVTLSCEQNLNHDAMYWYRQDPGQGLRLIYYSQIVNDFQKGDIAEGYSVSREKKESFPLTVTSAQKNPTAFYLCASSTDSFTEAFFGQGTRLTVV.

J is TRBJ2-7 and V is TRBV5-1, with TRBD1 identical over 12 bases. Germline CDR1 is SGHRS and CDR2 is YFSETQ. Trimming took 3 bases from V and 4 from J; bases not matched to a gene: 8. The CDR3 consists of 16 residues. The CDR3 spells CASSSYRDRGRYEQYF. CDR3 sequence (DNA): TGCGCCAGCAGCTCCTACCGGGACAGGGGGCGTTACGAGCAGTACTTC. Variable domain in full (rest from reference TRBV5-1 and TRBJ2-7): KAGVTQTPRYLIKTRGQQVTLSCSPISGHRSVSWYQQTPGQGLQFLFEYFSETQRNKGNFPGRFSGRQFSNSRSEMNVSTLELGDSALYLCASSSYRDRGRYEQYFGPGTRLTVT.